This T cell receptor beta chain was retrieved from a study of T cell responses to AZD1222 COVID-19 vaccine. Study overall: Second-dose groups at about 4 or about 12 weeks were pooled. Notes on the study in general: It should be noted that donors were predominantly white British and more often female, and clonal diversity was possibly underestimated. Compared with day 0, the breadth and depth of the Spike-specific TCR repertoire rose significantly after two doses of AZD1222.

The method was immunoSEQ multiplex PCR; TCRdb's version includes in-frame clones alone and lacks a portion of them. Here the sample spans about 130,000 clones, approximately 85% being singletons. The V end was cut by 2 bases, the J end by 2 bases, with 20 bases between. The CDR3 consists of 18 residues. Germline loops: CDR1 KGHDR, CDR2 SFDVKD. About this clone: Its target is not known.

The rearrangement joins TRBV24-1 to TRBJ1-2, with a possible D match to TRBD1 (5 bases). The material sequenced was peripheral blood, taken on day 0 of AZD1222 vaccination. The sequence was obtained from an adult in good health. The CDR3 region has the DNA TGTGCCACCAGTGATTCCTGGGGCACTCTGAGGGACAACTATGGCTACACCTTC. Protein product: CATSDSWGTLRDNYGYTF.